A single T cell receptor (beta chain) is shown here with its context. The antigen remains unidentified. V was pared by 5 bases and J by 1 base, with 9 bases between. The CDR3 contains 15 residues. Per the germline V gene, CDR1 is MNHEY and CDR2 is SMNVEV (reference sequence). The sample is drawn from a study of chemoradiotherapy in HPV16-positive cancers. Produced via immunoSEQ multiplex PCR; TCRdb's table is partial and in-frame only. The table includes roughly 70,000 clones, about nine tenths detected once. Whole-study results and caveats: In HPV16-positive patients, HPV-responsive T-cell expansion tracked better recurrence-free survival. HPV-specific T cells were functionally defined from only a couple of HPV16-positive patients. Non-HPV-specific T cells did not expand in tumors during treatment, whereas candidate HPV-specific clones and E7-related motifs did.

Samples were taken several times over chemoradiotherapy. J is TRBJ1-6 and V is TRBV27; a possible D gene is TRBD1 (5 bases). The sample was blood, taken from a patient who underwent chemoradiotherapy. The source of this sequence is a human donor with HPV-associated anogenital cancer. For the CDR3, the DNA is TGTGCCAGCAGTGATAGACAGTCCTATAATTCACCCCTCCACTTT. This translates into CASSDRQSYNSPLHF.